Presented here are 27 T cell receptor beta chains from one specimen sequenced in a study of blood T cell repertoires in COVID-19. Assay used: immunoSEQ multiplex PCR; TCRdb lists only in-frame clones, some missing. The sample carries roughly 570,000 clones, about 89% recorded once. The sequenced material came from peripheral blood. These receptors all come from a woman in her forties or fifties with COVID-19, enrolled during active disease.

The CDR3 nucleotides are TGCGCCAGCAGCTTGGGGCAGGGGCACGGGAACACCATATATTTT. This encodes CASSLGQGHGNTIYF. The rearrangement links TRBV5-1 to TRBJ1-3; a possible D gene is TRBD1 (6 bases). The ends were cut back, 0 bases at V and 7 bases at J, with 14 bases in the middle. This CDR3 has 15 residues. Germline lookup yields CDR1 SGHRS and CDR2 YFSETQ. Full variable domain (remainder filled in from reference TRBV5-1 and TRBJ1-3): KAGVTQTPRYLIKTRGQQVTLSCSPISGHRSVSWYQQTPGQGLQFLFEYFSETQRNKGNFPGRFSGRQFSNSRSEMNVSTLELGDSALYLCASSLGQGHGNTIYFGEGSWLTVV.

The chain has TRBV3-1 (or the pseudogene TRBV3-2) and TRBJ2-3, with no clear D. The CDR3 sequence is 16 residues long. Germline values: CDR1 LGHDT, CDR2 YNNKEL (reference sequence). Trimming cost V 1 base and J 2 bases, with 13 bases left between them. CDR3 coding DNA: TGTGCCAGCAGCCAAGGAGGCCCAGCGATCACAGATACGCAGTATTTT. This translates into CASSQGGPAITDTQYF.

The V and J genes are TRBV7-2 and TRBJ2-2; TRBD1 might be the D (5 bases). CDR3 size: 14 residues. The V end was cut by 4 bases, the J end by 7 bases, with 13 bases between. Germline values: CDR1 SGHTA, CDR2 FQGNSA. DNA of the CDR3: TGTGCCAGCAGCTCAGGGTTCCGCATCGGGGAGCTGTTTTTT. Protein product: CASSSGFRIGELFF. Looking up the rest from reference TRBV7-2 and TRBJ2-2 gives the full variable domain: GAGVSQSPSNKVTEKGKDVELRCDPISGHTALYWYRQSLGQGLEFLIYFQGNSAPDKSGLPSDRFSAERTGGSVSTLTIQRTQQEDSAVYLCASSSGFRIGELFFGEGSRLTVL.

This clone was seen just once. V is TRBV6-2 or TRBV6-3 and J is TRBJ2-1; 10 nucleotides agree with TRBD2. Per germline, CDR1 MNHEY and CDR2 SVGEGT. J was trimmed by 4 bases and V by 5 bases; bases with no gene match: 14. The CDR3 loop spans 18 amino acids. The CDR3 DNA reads TGTGCCAGCAGTCCCCCCCCCTCGCTAGCGGGGGTATACAATGAGCAGTTCTTC. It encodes CASSPPPSLAGVYNEQFF.

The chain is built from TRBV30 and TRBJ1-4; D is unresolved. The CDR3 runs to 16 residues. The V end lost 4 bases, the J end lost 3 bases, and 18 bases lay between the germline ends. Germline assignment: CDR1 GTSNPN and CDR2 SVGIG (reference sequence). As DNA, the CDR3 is TGTGCCTGGACCCTCGGACGGACTCCTTCTAATGAAAAACTGTTTTTT. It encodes CAWTLGRTPSNEKLFF.

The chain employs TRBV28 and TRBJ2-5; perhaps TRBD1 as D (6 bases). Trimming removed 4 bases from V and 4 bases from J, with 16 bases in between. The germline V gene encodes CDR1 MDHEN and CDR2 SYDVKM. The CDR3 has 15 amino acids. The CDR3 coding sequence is TGTGCCAGCAGTTCCACAGGGCCACCGGGAGAGACCCAGTACTTC. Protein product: CASSSTGPPGETQYF. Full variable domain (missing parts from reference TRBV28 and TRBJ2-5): DVKVTQSSRYLVKRTGEKVFLECVQDMDHENMFWYRQDPGLGLRLIYFSYDVKMKEKGDIPEGYSVSREKKERFSLILESASTNQTSMYLCASSSTGPPGETQYFGPGTRLLVL.

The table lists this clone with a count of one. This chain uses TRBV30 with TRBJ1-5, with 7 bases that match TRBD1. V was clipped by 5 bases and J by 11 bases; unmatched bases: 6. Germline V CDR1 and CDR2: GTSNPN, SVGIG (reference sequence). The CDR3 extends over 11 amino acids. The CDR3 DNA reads TGTGCCTGGGCAACAGGGGAGTCCCAGCATTTT. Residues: CAWATGESQHF.

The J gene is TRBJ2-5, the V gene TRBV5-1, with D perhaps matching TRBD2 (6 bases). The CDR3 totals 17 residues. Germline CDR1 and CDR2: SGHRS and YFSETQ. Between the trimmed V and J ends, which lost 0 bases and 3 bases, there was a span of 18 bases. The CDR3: CASSLASGSGVEETQYF. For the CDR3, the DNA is TGCGCCAGCAGCTTGGCATCTGGGTCGGGAGTAGAAGAGACCCAGTACTTC.

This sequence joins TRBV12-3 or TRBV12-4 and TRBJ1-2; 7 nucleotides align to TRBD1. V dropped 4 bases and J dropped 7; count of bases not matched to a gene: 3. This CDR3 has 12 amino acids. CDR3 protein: CASSSSGGGYTF. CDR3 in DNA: TGTGCCAGCAGTTCCTCAGGGGGTGGCTACACCTTC.

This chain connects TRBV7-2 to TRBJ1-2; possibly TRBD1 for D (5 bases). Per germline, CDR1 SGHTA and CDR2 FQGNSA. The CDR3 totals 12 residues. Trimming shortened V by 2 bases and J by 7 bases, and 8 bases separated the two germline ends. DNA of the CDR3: TGTGCCAGCAGCTTAAATACAGGTGGCTACACCTTC. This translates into CASSLNTGGYTF. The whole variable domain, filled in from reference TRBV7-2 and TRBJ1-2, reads GAGVSQSPSNKVTEKGKDVELRCDPISGHTALYWYRQSLGQGLEFLIYFQGNSAPDKSGLPSDRFSAERTGGSVSTLTIQRTQQEDSAVYLCASSLNTGGYTFGSGTRLTVV.

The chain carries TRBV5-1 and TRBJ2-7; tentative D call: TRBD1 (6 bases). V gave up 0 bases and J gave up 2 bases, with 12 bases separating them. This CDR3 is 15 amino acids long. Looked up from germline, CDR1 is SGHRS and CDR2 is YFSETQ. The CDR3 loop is CASSLAPEGAYEQYF. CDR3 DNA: TGCGCCAGCAGCTTGGCCCCTGAGGGGGCCTACGAGCAGTACTTC.

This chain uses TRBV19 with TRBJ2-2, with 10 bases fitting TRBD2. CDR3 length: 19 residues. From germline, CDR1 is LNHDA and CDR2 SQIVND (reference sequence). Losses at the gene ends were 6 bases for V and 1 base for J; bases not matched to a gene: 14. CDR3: CASRTPEGRTSGNTGELFF. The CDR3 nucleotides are TGTGCCAGTAGAACCCCCGAGGGACGGACTAGCGGGAACACCGGGGAGCTGTTTTTT.

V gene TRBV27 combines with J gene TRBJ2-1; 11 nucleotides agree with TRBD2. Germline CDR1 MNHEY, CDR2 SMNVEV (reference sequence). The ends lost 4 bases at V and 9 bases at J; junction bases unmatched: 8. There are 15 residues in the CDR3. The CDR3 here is CASSWLAGGPGEQFF. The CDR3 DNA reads TGTGCCAGCAGTTGGCTAGCGGGGGGCCCGGGTGAGCAGTTCTTC.

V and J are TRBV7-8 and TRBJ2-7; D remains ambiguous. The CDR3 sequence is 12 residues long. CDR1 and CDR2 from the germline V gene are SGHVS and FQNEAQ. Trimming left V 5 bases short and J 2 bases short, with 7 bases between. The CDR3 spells CASSTSTYEQYF. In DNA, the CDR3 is TGTGCCAGCAGCACCTCTACCTACGAGCAGTACTTC.

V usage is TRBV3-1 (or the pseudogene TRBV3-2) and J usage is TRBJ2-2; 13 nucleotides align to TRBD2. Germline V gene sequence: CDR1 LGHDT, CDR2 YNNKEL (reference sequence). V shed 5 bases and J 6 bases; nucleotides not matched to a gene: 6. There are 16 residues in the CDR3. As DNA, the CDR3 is TGTGCCAGCAGCTTAACTAGCGGGGGGGCACCCGGGGAGCTGTTTTTT. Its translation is CASSLTSGGAPGELFF.

The CDR3 nucleotides read TGTGCCACTAATAAGAGGACAGGGGGCTTCAATCAGCCCCAGCATTTT. Translating it yields CATNKRTGGFNQPQHF. The rearrangement uses TRBV19 and TRBJ1-5; 11 bases line up with TRBD1. Germline V gene lookup returns CDR1 LNHDA and CDR2 SQIVND (reference sequence). The CDR3 has 16 amino acids. Trimming removed 10 bases from V and 3 bases from J; junction bases left unmatched: 11.

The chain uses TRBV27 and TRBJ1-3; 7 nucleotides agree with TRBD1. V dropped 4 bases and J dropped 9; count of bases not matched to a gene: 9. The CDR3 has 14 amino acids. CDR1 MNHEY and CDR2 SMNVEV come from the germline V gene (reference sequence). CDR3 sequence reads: CASSSLQGKGTIYF. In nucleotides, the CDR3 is TGTGCCAGCAGTTCTCTACAGGGGAAGGGCACCATATATTTT.

The CDR3 DNA reads as TGTGCCTGGAGTGCCCTGAGCCGAACAGGGGACACTGAAGCTTTCTTT. Translated, it gives CAWSALSRTGDTEAFF. The chain is built from TRBV30 and TRBJ1-1; 7 nucleotides line up with TRBD1. CDR3 length: 16 amino acids. V was clipped by 1 base and J by 3 bases; unmatched bases: 11. Germline CDR1 is GTSNPN and CDR2 is SVGIG (reference sequence).

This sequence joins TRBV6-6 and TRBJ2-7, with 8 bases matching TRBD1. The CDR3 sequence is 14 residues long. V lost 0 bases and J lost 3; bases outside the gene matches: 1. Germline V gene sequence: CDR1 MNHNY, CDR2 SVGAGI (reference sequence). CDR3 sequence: CASSYSGTGYEQYF. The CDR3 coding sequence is TGTGCCAGCAGTTACTCCGGGACAGGCTACGAGCAGTACTTC.

CDR3 loop: CASKGAGRDIGNQPQHF. CDR3 nucleotide sequence: TGTGCCAGCAAAGGGGCAGGGAGGGATATCGGTAATCAGCCCCAGCATTTT. V gene TRBV2 combines with J gene TRBJ1-5; possibly TRBD1 for D (5 bases). This CDR3 region has 17 residues. Germline V lookup: CDR1 SNHLY, CDR2 FYNNEI. Deletions cut 7 bases from V and 4 bases from J, with 23 bases between.

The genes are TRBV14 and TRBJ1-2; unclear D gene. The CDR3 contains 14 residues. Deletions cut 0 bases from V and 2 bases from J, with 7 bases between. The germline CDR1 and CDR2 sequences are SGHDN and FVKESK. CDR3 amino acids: CASSQDPGNYGYTF. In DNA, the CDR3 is TGTGCCAGCAGCCAAGATCCGGGGAACTATGGCTACACCTTC.

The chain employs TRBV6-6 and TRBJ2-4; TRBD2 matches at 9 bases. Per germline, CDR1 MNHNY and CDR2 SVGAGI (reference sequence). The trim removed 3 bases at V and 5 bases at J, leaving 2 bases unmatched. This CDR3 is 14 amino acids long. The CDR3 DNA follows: TGTGCCAGCAGTTATTCTAGCGGGGAAAACATTCAGTACTTC. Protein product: CASSYSSGENIQYF.

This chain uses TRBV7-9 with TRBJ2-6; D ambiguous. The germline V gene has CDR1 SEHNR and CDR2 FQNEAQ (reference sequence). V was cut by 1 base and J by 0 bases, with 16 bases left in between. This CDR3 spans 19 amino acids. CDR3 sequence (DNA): TGTGCCAGCAGCTTAGTGCAGAGTATATCTAGCTCTGGGGCCAACGTCCTGACTTTC. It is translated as CASSLVQSISSSGANVLTF.

The CDR3 loop reads CASSQGWGGAGLYGYTF. Written as DNA, the CDR3 is TGTGCCAGCAGCCAAGGTTGGGGGGGCGCGGGTCTCTATGGCTACACCTTC. The V call is TRBV3-1 (or the pseudogene TRBV3-2), the J call TRBJ1-2, with D possibly matching TRBD1 (6 bases). The germline V and J ends were trimmed by 1 base and 4 bases, with 19 bases remaining between them. CDR1 and CDR2 from the germline V gene are LGHDT and YNNKEL (reference sequence). The CDR3 is made up of 17 amino acids.

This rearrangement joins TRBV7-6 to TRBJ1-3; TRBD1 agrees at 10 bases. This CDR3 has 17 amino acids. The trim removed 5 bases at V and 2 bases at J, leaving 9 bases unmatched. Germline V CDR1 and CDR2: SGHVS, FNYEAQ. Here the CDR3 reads CASSPGDRGEPGNTIYF. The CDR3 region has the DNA TGTGCCAGCAGCCCCGGGGACAGGGGTGAGCCTGGAAACACCATATATTTT.

The CDR3 is CATSRPTGRAGELFF. In DNA, the CDR3 is TGTGCCACCAGCAGACCCACAGGGAGAGCCGGGGAGCTGTTTTTT. V gene TRBV15 combines with J gene TRBJ2-2, with D tentatively TRBD1 (6 bases). The CDR3 is 15 residues long. Germline CDR1 is LNHNV and CDR2 is YYDKDF (reference sequence). V gave up 2 bases and J gave up 6 bases, with 13 bases separating them. Based on the CDR3 plus reference TRBV15 and TRBJ2-2, the full variable domain is DAMVIQNPRYQVTQFGKPVTLSCSQTLNHNVMYWYQQKSSQAPKLLFHYYDKDFNNEADTPDNFQSRRPNTSFCFLDIRSPGLGDTAMYLCATSRPTGRAGELFFGEGSRLTVL.

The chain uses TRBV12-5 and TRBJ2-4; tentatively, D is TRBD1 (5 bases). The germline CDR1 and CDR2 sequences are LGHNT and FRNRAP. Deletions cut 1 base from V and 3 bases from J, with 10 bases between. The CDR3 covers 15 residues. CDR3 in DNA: TGTGCTAGTGGTTTGGGCGGACACCTCAAAAACATTCAGTACTTC. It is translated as CASGLGGHLKNIQYF.